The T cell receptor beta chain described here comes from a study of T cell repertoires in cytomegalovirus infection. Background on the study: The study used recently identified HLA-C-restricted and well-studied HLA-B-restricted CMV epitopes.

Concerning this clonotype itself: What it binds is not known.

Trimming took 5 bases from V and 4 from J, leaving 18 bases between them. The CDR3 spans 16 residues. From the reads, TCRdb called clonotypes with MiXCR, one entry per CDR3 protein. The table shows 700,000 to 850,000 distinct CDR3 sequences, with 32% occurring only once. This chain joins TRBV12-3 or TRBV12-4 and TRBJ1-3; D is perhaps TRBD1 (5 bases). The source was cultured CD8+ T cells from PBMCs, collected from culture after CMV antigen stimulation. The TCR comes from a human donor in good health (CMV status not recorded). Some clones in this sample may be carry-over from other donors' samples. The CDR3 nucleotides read TGTGCCAGCAGTGAGGGACCGCACGAGGCGGGAAACACCATATATTTT. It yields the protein CASSEGPHEAGNTIYF.